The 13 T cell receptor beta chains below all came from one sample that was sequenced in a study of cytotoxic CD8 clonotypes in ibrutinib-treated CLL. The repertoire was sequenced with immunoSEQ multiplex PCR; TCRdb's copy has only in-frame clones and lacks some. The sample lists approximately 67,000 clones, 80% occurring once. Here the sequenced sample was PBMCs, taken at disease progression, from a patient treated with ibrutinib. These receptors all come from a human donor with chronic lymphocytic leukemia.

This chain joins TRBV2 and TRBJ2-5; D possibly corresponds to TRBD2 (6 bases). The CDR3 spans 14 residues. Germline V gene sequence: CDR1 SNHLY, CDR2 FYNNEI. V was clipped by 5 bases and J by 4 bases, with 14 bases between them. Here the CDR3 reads CASSRWGVGETQYF. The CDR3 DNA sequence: TGTGCCAGCAGTCGGTGGGGGGTTGGAGAGACCCAGTACTTC.

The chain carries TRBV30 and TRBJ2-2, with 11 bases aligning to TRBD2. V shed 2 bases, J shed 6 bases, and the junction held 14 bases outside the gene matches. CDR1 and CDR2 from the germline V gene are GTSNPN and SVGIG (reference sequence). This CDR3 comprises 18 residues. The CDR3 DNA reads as TGTGCCTGGAGTCTCGTTATGGCTAGCGGGAGGAGGCCCGGGGAGCTGTTTTTT. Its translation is CAWSLVMASGRRPGELFF.

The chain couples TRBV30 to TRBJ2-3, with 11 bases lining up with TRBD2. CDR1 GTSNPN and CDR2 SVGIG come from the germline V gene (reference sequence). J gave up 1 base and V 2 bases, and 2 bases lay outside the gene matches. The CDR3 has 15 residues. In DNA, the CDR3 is TGTGCCTGGAGTCTTAGCGGGGGGGGCACAGATACGCAGTATTTT. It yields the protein CAWSLSGGGTDTQYF.

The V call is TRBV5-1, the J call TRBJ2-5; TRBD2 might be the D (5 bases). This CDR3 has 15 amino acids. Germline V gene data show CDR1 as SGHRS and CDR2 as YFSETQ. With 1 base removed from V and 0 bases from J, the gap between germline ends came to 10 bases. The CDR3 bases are TGCGCCAGCAGCTTGTTCGGGGATAACCAAGAGACCCAGTACTTC. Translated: CASSLFGDNQETQYF.

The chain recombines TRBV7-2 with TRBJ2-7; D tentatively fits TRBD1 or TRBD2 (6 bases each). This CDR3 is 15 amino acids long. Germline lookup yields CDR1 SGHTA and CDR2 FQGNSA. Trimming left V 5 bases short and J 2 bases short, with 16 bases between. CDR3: CASSLGASAPYEQYF. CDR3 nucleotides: TGTGCCAGCAGCCTGGGGGCTAGCGCTCCCTACGAGCAGTACTTC.

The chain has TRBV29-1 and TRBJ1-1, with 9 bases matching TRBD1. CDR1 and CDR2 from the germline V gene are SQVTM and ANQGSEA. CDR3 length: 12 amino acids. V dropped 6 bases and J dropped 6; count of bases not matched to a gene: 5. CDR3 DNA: TGCAGCGTCACAGGGGGCGCCTCTGAAGCTTTCTTT. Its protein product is CSVTGGASEAFF.

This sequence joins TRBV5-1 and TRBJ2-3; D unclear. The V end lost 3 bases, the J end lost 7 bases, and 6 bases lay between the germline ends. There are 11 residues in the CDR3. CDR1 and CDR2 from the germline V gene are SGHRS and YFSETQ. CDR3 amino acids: CASSSTNTQYF. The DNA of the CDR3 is TGCGCCAGCAGCTCTACTAATACGCAGTATTTT.

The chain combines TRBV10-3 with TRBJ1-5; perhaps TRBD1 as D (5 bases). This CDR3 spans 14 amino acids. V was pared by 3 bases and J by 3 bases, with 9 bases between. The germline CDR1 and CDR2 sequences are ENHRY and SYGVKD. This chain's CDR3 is CAISEEGNNQPQHF. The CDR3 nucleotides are TGTGCCATCAGTGAAGAGGGGAACAATCAGCCCCAGCATTTT.

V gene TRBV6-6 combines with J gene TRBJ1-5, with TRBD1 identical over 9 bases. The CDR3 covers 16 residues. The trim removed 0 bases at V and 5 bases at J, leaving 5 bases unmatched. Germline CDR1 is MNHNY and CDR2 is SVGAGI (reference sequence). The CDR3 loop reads CASSYSIGTGHQPQHF. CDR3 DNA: TGTGCCAGCAGTTACTCTATTGGGACAGGGCATCAGCCCCAGCATTTT.

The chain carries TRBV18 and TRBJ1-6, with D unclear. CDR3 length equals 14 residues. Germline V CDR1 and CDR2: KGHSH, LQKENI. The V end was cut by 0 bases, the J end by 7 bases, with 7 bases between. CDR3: CASSPPYSNSPLHF. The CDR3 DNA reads TGTGCCAGCTCACCACCATACTCCAATTCACCCCTCCACTTT.

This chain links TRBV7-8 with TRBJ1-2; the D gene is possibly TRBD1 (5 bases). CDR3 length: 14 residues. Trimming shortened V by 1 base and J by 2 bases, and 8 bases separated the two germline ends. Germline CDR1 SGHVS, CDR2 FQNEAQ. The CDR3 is CASSLGGPNYGYTF. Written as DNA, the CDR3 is TGTGCCAGCAGCTTAGGGGGCCCAAACTATGGCTACACCTTC.

CDR3 in amino acids: CASSWTGLNTEAFF. Here the CDR3 DNA reads TGTGCCAGCAGCTGGACAGGCTTGAACACTGAAGCTTTCTTT. The chain recombines TRBV7-3 with TRBJ1-1, with TRBD1 matching 7 bases. Germline V lookup: CDR1 SGHTA, CDR2 FQGTGA. V lost 4 bases and J lost 0; bases outside the gene matches: 2. CDR3 size: 14 residues. Combining the CDR3 with reference TRBV7-3 and TRBJ1-1 gives the whole variable domain GAGVSQTPSNKVTEKGKYVELRCDPISGHTALYWYRQSLGQGPEFLIYFQGTGAADDSGLPNDRFFAVRPEGSVSTLKIQRTERGDSAVYLCASSWTGLNTEAFFGQGTRLTVV.

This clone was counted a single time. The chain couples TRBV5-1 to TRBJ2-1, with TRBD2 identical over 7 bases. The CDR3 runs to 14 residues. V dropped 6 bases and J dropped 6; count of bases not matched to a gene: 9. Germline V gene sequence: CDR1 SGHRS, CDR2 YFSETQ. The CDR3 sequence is CASTSWEGGNEQFF. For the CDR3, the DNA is TGCGCCAGCACCTCGTGGGAGGGTGGCAATGAGCAGTTCTTC.